This TCR beta chain was recovered during a study of OX40 agonist ivuxolimab in advanced cancers. Germline V gene lookup returns CDR1 MNHEY and CDR2 SMNVEV (reference sequence). The CDR3 extends over 15 amino acids. Trimming removed 6 bases from V and 5 bases from J; junction bases left unmatched: 6. Sample share makes this clone medium-sized. TCRdb keeps only in-frame clones here, not all; method: immunoSEQ multiplex PCR. The table records 75,000 or so clones, approximately 84% of them present only once. The chain has TRBV27 and TRBJ2-5; 13 bases align to TRBD2. This clonotype originated in an adult with an advanced solid tumor such as melanoma, head and neck, liver or kidney cancer. The sample was CD4+ or CD8+ T cells sorted from blood, taken in a trial of the OX40 agonist ivuxolimab. CDR3 amino acids: CASRGLAGTRETQYF. CDR3 nucleotide sequence: TGTGCCAGCAGGGGACTAGCGGGGACCAGGGAGACCCAGTACTTC.